The source of this TCR beta chain is a study of PD-1 blockade in mismatch repair-deficient tumors. Overall study context: Patients had eleven to twelve mismatch repair-deficient cancer types, all previously treated and progressing. Overall study results and limits: After pembrolizumab, tumor-resident clones rose rapidly, then generally contracted before radiologic responses.

The time point is: roughly 10-day in vitro stimulation with candidate neoantigen peptide 7. PCR or immunohistochemistry showed mismatch repair deficiency in every enrolled patient. Roughly 7 ELISpot-reactive neoantigen peptides each drove an approximately ten-day in vitro stimulation. There are 13 residues in the CDR3. Germline lookup yields CDR1 SGHRS and CDR2 YFSETQ. V was cut by 4 bases and J by 5 bases, with 9 bases left in between. TCRdb's table, derived via immunoSEQ multiplex PCR, lists solely in-frame clones and lacks some. Of about 8,700 clones in the sample, approximately 89% were seen once. This clone has more than one count but fewer than ten. The antigen is unknown.

The gene calls are TRBV5-1 and TRBJ2-2; D gene uncertain. The source material was cells cultured in vitro, sampled from a patient treated with pembrolizumab. This receptor was identified in an adult with mismatch repair-deficient cancer. The CDR3 loop reads CASSVRSTGELFF. The CDR3 DNA is TGCGCCAGCAGCGTGAGAAGTACCGGGGAGCTGTTTTTT.